Following are 14 T cell receptor beta chains from one sample sequenced in a study of preoperative IRX-2 immunotherapy in early breast cancer. Indicated treatment: preoperative locoregional IRX-2 cytokine immunotherapy. TCRdb keeps only in-frame clones here, not all; method: immunoSEQ multiplex PCR. The sample consists of about 98,000 clones, just over 85% of them appearing once. Specimen: tumor tissue, collected after IRX-2 immunotherapy. The receptor source for this set is a human donor with breast cancer.

The J gene is TRBJ2-1, the V gene TRBV28, with TRBD2 identical over 7 bases. This CDR3 comprises 14 residues. J lost 4 bases, V lost 3 bases, and 3 bases had no gene match. The germline gives CDR1 MDHEN, CDR2 SYDVKM. The CDR3 sequence: CASSLSGVYNEQFF. CDR3 DNA sequence: TGTGCCAGCAGTTTGAGCGGGGTGTACAATGAGCAGTTCTTC.

The rearrangement joins TRBV19 to TRBJ2-1; D not resolved. The CDR3 is 18 amino acids. V lost 3 bases, J lost 0 bases, and 18 bases lay in between. CDR1 and CDR2 from the germline V gene are LNHDA and SQIVND (reference sequence). This CDR3 is CASSIGVGLRSSYNEQFF. Here the CDR3 DNA reads TGTGCCAGTAGTATTGGGGTGGGCTTACGGAGCTCCTACAATGAGCAGTTCTTC.

The chain uses TRBV18 and TRBJ1-5; tentatively, D is TRBD1 (6 bases). Trimming stripped 6 bases from V and 5 bases from J, with 17 bases between. Germline CDR1 is KGHSH and CDR2 is LQKENI. The CDR3 has 15 residues. The CDR3 protein is CASSPAGQEYQPQHF. CDR3 DNA: TGTGCCAGCTCCCCCGCGGGACAAGAGTATCAGCCCCAGCATTTT. The entire variable domain, with the rest obtained from reference TRBV18 and TRBJ1-5, is as follows: NAGVMQNPRHLVRRRGQEARLRCSPMKGHSHVYWYRQLPEEGLKFMVYLQKENIIDESGMPKERFSAEFPKEGPSILRIQQVVRGDSAAYFCASSPAGQEYQPQHFGDGTRLSIL.

The chain employs TRBV6-8 and TRBJ1-6; no clear D. The CDR3 is 14 residues long. Looked up from germline, CDR1 is MNHGY and CDR2 is SAAAGT. V gave up 8 bases and J gave up 6 bases, with 14 bases separating them. CDR3 in amino acids: CASSLAQINSPLHF. The CDR3 bases are TGTGCCAGCTCCCTCGCACAAATTAATTCACCCCTCCACTTT.

The chain carries TRBV30 and TRBJ2-1; 7 bases align to TRBD2. The V and J ends lost 3 bases and 4 bases, in that order; junction bases with no gene match: 3. The CDR3 is 13 residues long. Germline V CDR1 and CDR2: GTSNPN, SVGIG (reference sequence). CDR3 sequence (DNA): TGTGCCTGGAGGGCGGGGGAATACAATGAGCAGTTCTTC. Protein sequence: CAWRAGEYNEQFF.

The rearrangement uses TRBV19 and TRBJ1-1; TRBD1 agrees at 7 bases. CDR1 is LNHDA and CDR2 is SQIVND in the germline V gene (reference sequence). The V and J ends lost 1 base and 8 bases, in that order; junction bases with no gene match: 4. The CDR3 is 13 amino acids. CDR3 in amino acids: CASSIASRGEAFF. CDR3 nucleotide sequence: TGTGCCAGTAGTATAGCTAGCAGGGGGGAAGCTTTCTTT.

The count of this clone is one. This chain links TRBV7-6 with TRBJ1-3, with a possible D match to TRBD1 (6 bases). Germline V gene sequence: CDR1 SGHVS, CDR2 FNYEAQ. This CDR3 contains 17 residues. V lost 6 bases, J lost 0 bases, and 18 bases lay in between. The DNA of the CDR3 is TGTGCCAGCAGGTCGGCCGGGGGCGCGACCTCTGGAAACACCATATATTTT. Its protein product is CASRSAGGATSGNTIYF. Full variable domain (outside the CDR3, taken from reference TRBV7-6 and TRBJ1-3): GAGVSQSPRYKVTKRGQDVALRCDPISGHVSLYWYRQALGQGPEFLTYFNYEAQQDKSGLPNDRFSAERPEGSISTLTIQRTEQRDSAMYRCASRSAGGATSGNTIYFGEGSWLTVV.

This clone was seen once. This rearrangement joins TRBV18 to TRBJ1-2; maybe TRBD1 (5 bases). The CDR3 loop spans 14 amino acids. Deletions cut 2 bases from V and 8 bases from J, with 15 bases between. Germline V lookup: CDR1 KGHSH, CDR2 LQKENI. The CDR3 loop is CASSPYEGMGGYTF. DNA for the CDR3: TGTGCCAGCTCACCATATGAGGGGATGGGCGGCTACACCTTC. Based on the CDR3 plus reference TRBV18 and TRBJ1-2, the full variable domain is NAGVMQNPRHLVRRRGQEARLRCSPMKGHSHVYWYRQLPEEGLKFMVYLQKENIIDESGMPKERFSAEFPKEGPSILRIQQVVRGDSAAYFCASSPYEGMGGYTFGSGTRLTVV.

The chain recombines TRBV5-1 with TRBJ2-1; TRBD2 might be the D (5 bases). This CDR3 is 14 amino acids long. With 5 bases removed from V and 7 bases from J, the gap between germline ends came to 16 bases. CDR1 is SGHRS and CDR2 is YFSETQ in the germline V gene. The CDR3: CASRGGSIENEQFF. The DNA of the CDR3 is TGCGCCAGCAGGGGTGGGAGTATTGAGAATGAGCAGTTCTTC.

This clone was picked up one time. This sequence joins TRBV5-1 and TRBJ1-5; D is perhaps TRBD1 (5 bases). This CDR3 has 15 residues. Germline V lookup: CDR1 SGHRS, CDR2 YFSETQ. The V end was cut by 0 bases, the J end by 1 base, with 8 bases between. The CDR3 sequence is CASSLEGVSNQPQHF. CDR3 nucleotides: TGCGCCAGCAGCTTGGAAGGGGTAAGCAATCAGCCCCAGCATTTT.

The chain uses TRBV30 and TRBJ1-1, with D maybe TRBD1 (6 bases). The V end was cut by 2 bases, the J end by 4 bases, with 11 bases between. The germline CDR1 and CDR2 sequences are GTSNPN and SVGIG (reference sequence). The CDR3 is 13 residues long. The CDR3 is CAWSQRGGTEAFF. CDR3 coding DNA: TGTGCCTGGAGTCAACGAGGGGGCACTGAAGCTTTCTTT.

This chain joins TRBV28 and TRBJ2-7; D gene uncertain. Trimming removed 3 bases at V and 7 bases at J, with 10 bases between. CDR3 length: 12 residues. The germline CDR1 and CDR2 sequences are MDHEN and SYDVKM. CDR3 amino acids: CASSLALWEQYF. The DNA for the CDR3 is TGTGCCAGCAGTTTGGCTCTCTGGGAGCAGTACTTC.

This sequence joins TRBV7-1 and TRBJ2-3; weak D call: TRBD2 (6 bases). TRBV7-1 is treated as an ORF (open reading frame) with a function not yet certain. The CDR3 is made up of 15 amino acids. V lost 4 bases and J lost 3, with 14 bases in between. The CDR3 loop is CASSLGGPITDTQYF. Here the CDR3 DNA reads TGTGCCAGCAGCTTAGGAGGGCCGATTACAGATACGCAGTATTTT.

The chain couples TRBV19 to TRBJ1-2; D may be TRBD1 (5 bases). Germline V CDR1 and CDR2: LNHDA, SQIVND (reference sequence). V lost 3 bases, J lost 4 bases, and 12 bases lay in between. The CDR3 covers 14 residues. In DNA form, the CDR3 reads TGTGCCAGTAGTATCTCCGGGGGGATCTATGGCTACACCTTC. Protein: CASSISGGIYGYTF.